This T cell receptor (beta chain) was obtained from a study of human T cells and chemical hapten exposure. The wider study: Variation in per-sample TCR yields came mainly from small pooled library volume differences. Whole-study results and caveats: With regard to DPC sensitization, TCRs above 1 in 1000 frequency did not change.

This clonotype has more than one count but fewer than ten. Its antigen is as yet unknown. The time point was: healthy volunteer bleed at 6 weeks. The starting material, unfractionated whole blood, was used for total RNA extraction. Unique molecular identifiers were attached to individual cDNA molecules within the library. The authors' processing: Just over 95,000 TCRs per sample was the median, with a range of roughly 23,224 to 750,000. One entry per CDR3 protein, called by TCRdb with MiXCR from the RACE reads. The authors' filters were not applied to this entry. The sample shows 65,000 to 95,000 distinct CDR3 sequences, around 9.4% of them seen only once. Germline V gives CDR1 MNHEY, CDR2 SVGEGT. With 10 bases removed from V and 0 bases from J, the gap between germline ends came to 19 bases. This CDR3 region has 16 residues.

The V call is TRBV6-2 or TRBV6-3, the J call TRBJ1-5, with a possible D match to TRBD1 (5 bases). The specimen sequenced was whole blood. This TCR came from a female donor in good health. Some clones in this sample may be carry-over from other donors' samples. CDR3: CATTALTAYSNQPQHF. Here the CDR3 DNA reads TGTGCCACGACCGCCTTGACAGCCTATAGCAATCAGCCCCAGCATTTT.